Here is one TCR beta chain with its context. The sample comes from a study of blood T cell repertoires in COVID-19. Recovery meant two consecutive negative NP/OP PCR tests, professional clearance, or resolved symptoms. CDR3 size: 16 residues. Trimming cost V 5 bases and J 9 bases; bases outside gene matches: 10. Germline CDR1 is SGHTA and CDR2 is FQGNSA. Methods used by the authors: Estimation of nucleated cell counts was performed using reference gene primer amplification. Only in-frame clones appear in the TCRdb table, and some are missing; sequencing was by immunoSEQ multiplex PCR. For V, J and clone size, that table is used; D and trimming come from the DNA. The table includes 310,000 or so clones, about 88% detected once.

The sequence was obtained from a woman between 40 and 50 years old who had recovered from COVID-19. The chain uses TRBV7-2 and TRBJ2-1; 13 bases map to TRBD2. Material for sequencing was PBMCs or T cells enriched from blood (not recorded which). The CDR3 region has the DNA TGTGCCAGCAGCCATGGTGGACTAGCGGGAGTCAGTGAGCAGTTCTTC. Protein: CASSHGGLAGVSEQFF.